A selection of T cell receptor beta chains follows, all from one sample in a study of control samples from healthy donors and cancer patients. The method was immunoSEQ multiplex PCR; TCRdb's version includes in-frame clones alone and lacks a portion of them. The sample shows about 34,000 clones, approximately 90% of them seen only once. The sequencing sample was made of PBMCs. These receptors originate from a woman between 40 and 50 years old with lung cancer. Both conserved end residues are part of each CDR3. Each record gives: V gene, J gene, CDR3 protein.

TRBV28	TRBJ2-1	CASSRTSSYNEQFF
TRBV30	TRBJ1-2	CAWTPGGPYGYTF
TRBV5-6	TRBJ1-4	CASSLIGRRDEKLFF
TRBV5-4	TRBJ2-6	CASTGQGRTNVLTF
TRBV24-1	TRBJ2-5	CATSDPGGPGETQYF
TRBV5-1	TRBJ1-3	CASSKGDRGTGNTIYF
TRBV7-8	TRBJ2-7	CASSDRGGRQGPYEQYF
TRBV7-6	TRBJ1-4	CASSLRTGGSEKLFF
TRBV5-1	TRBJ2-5	CASSFKGARETQYF
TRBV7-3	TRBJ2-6	CASSFRGGISGANVLTF
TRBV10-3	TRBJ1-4	CAARGTDSTNEKLFF
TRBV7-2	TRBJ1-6	CASSQGYAGASNSPLHF
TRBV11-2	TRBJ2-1	CASSLRTAGSYNEQFF
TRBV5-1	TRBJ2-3	CASSLLGGVTDTQYF
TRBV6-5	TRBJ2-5	CASRSTSGVQETQYF
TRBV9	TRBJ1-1	CASSVEGLENTEAFF
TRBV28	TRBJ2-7	CASGLAGAYEQYF
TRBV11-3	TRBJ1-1	CASSPDRGTEAFF
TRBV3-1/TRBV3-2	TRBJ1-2	CASSTRDTGYTF
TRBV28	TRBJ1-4	CASSFREAHEKLFF
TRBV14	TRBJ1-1	CASSQVSAYEAFF
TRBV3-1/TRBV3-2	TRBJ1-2	CASSRRRGSYGYTF
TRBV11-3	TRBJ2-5	CASSLVRGQGETQYF
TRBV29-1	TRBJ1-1	CSVQDRGHTEAFF
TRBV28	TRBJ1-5	CASSFADRGIPQPQHF
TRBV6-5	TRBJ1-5	CASSITGTGDQPQHF
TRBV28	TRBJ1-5	CASSLAQPQHF
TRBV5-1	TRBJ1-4	CASSLAGTNEKLFF
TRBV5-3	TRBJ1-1	CARSCGPGQGRGAEAFF
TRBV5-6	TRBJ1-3	CASSYQGSGNTIYF
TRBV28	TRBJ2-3	CASSFDGTTDTQYF
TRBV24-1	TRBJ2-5	CATSSGSLGTQYF
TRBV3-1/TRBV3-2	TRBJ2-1	CASSPASGGASEQFF
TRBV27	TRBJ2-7	CASSYQFRDKPYEQYF
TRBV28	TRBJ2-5	CASSFRTGVIETQYF